This T cell receptor beta chain was found in a study of blood T cells in healthy people across ages (dated by TCRdb to the mid-2010s). The study in broad terms: In model experiments, template switching captured about one uniquely barcoded TCR beta cDNA molecule for every two T cells. Two additional independent replicas of 1 million unique cDNA reads from the same blood draw were analyzed for two donors (one aged 18 to 29 and one aged 80 or older). Donors were grouped into four age groups: young (average 16 years), middle-aged (39), aged (roughly 67) and long-lived (82). Donors of different ages were randomly distributed across sequencing lanes to avoid experimental bias. Age-related changes in TCR beta repertoire diversity were measured in the study by deep sequencing normalized with unique cDNA molecular identifiers. The paper as a whole reports these results and caveats: Bulk unsorted PBMC profiling prevented conclusive comparison of naive and antigen-experienced compartments. Compared with the aged group, the long-lived group had more naive CD4+ T cells, fewer expanded clones and increased TCR diversity, a pattern suggesting age selection. Estimates of total diversity based on one million sequenced T cells were considered lower bounds and underestimates. The CMV infection status of donors was not known, potentially confounding age-related changes in expanded clonotypes. A strong correlation was found between observed TCR beta diversity and the percentage of naive T cells measured by flow cytometry. As age increased, observed TCR beta diversity per million T cells dropped in a roughly linear way, and a significant reduction was already evident by age 40.

This clonotype has a handful of counts. It lacks a known antigen. Base qualities are not at hand, and no much larger clone is one base apart. The library was obtained by 5' RACE. Sequencing relied on an Illumina HiSeq 2500. A second roughly 6 to 12 cycle PCR used a sample-barcoded 5' primer and a J-beta primer mix. A unique molecular identifier was introduced onto each TCR beta cDNA molecule by a template-switch 5' adaptor carrying 12 random nucleotides. At least 2.5 million CDR3-containing paired-end reads were obtained from each sample. All of the RNA was converted into first-strand cDNA using the Mint cDNA synthesis kit, with a TRBC-specific oligonucleotide serving as the primer. Following uracil-DNA glycosylase treatment, all cDNA underwent a first 18-cycle PCR with the universal primers M1SS and BC2_uni_R. The paper's data handling went like this. For normalization, 1 million high-quality reads, each with a distinct molecular identifier, were randomly selected from each sample. Reads sharing molecular identifiers were discarded rather than binned into consensus sequences. MiTCR, set to a Q25 quality threshold and the strictest error-elimination algorithm, was used for CDR3 identification, clonotype clustering and error correction. A nonparametric unseen species model using Euler transformation provided a lower-bound estimate of total TCR beta diversity. The public sequencing data were trimmed at Q25 with fastp and processed into clonotypes with MiXCR by TCRdb, which kept only in-frame beta chains. A single entry per CDR3 protein holds the most common genes and DNA from its merged rows. The V and J calls were not made by the authors but by TCRdb's processing. The sample table records over 1,500,000 distinct CDR3 sequences; less than 50% of these occur just once. Around 2.1% of the sample is held by the ten biggest clonotypes.

The approximately 41 donors, aged about 6 to 95 years, were systemically healthy Caucasian individuals from Russia. Approximately 9 milliliters of peripheral blood were collected from each donor into EDTA-treated Vacutainer tubes. PBMCs were isolated by Ficoll-Paque density-gradient centrifugation, with at least 6 million obtained per sample. Total RNA, at least 5 micrograms per sample, was extracted from PBMCs with Trizol reagent. Naive CD45RAhigh/CD27high T cell percentages were measured by flow cytometry on a PBMC aliquot from every donor. Taken from the germline V gene (reference sequence), the CDR1 and CDR2 loops are MNHEY and SMNVEV. From its cysteine to its phenylalanine, the CDR3 spans 14 amino acids. This entry keeps only the CDR3 DNA: 42 bases, framed from base 1. V trim: 2 bases; J trim: 9 bases; unmatched bases: 8.

Rearrangement joined TRBV27 to TRBJ2-7, with TRBD1 identical over 9 junction bases. The sequence was collected from a woman in her thirties or forties in good health. The sequenced sample consisted of blood. The nucleotide sequence is TGTGCCAGCAGTTTAGAGCCGACAGGGGGGAGGCAGTACTTC. Translated, it gives CASSLEPTGGRQYF.